This T cell receptor (beta chain) was identified in a study of early stage breast cancer tumors. TCRdb keeps only in-frame clones here, not all; method: immunoSEQ multiplex PCR. This sample yields approximately 10,000 clones, of which roughly 67% are seen a single time; 12% belongs to the top ten. The V and J ends lost 4 bases and 4 bases respectively, with 13 bases between them. This CDR3 is 14 amino acids long. The V gene's germline CDR1 is SNHLY and CDR2 FYNNEI. The chain links TRBV2 to TRBJ1-1, with TRBD1 as a possible D gene (6 bases). The origin of this receptor is a person in their sixties with breast cancer. Sequenced sample: breast tumor tissue. The CDR3 loop is CASSGLEGGTEAFF. The CDR3 region has the DNA TGTGCCAGCAGTGGGTTAGAAGGGGGCACTGAAGCTTTCTTT. Full variable domain (missing parts from reference TRBV2 and TRBJ1-1): EPEVTQTPSHQVTQMGQEVILRCVPISNHLYFYWYRQILGQKVEFLVSFYNNEISEKSEIFDDQFSVERPDGSNFTLKIRSTKLEDSAMYFCASSGLEGGTEAFFGQGTRLTVV.